This TCR beta chain was found in a study of cytomegalovirus exposure and HLA in healthy donors. Study information: Membership in the Caucasian-associated ancestry cluster was found for 75% to 90% of approximately 380 genotyped donors.

General observations from the study: An analysis was carried out later, and it reportedly showed fewer N-insertions in an Asian-associated ancestry cluster than the roughly 670-donor mean.

This clone was seen a handful of times. The antigen is not known. The PCR made use of 60 Vbeta and 13 Jbeta primers. Clones were read by immunoSEQ multiplex PCR, and TCRdb kept only the in-frame ones, dropping some. The repertoire holds around 150,000 clones, around a tenth seen once, with about 1.7% in the top ten. The CDR3 sequence is 15 residues long. Trimming took 4 bases from V and 2 from J, leaving 14 bases between them. CDR1 and CDR2 (germline): SGHDN, FVKESK. Healthy bone marrow donors formed the donor group. The donors, nominally healthy at sampling, likely had unrecorded immune exposures. The clonotype comes from a male donor in good health and CMV-seronegative. Specimen: PBMCs. V is TRBV14 and J is TRBJ2-5, with D possibly TRBD1 on 6 matching bases. Here the CDR3 DNA reads TGTGCCAGCAGCCTTCGATGGGGGCGACAAGAGACCCAGTACTTC. Its protein product is CASSLRWGRQETQYF.